These 29 T cell receptor beta chains were all obtained from the same sample, sequenced in a study of T-cell reconstitution after alpha-beta-depleted transplantation in children. Unique molecular identifiers were incorporated during preparation of the TCRbeta library. TCRdb ran MiXCR on the PCR reads and lists one entry per CDR3 protein. Of 120,000 or so distinct CDR3 sequences in the sample, 23% were seen once. The material was PBMCs, mostly from graft donor cells, obtained 180 days after TCRalphabeta/CD19-depleted stem cell transplant. These receptor sequences come from a male patient aged 2 to 10 who had a stem cell transplant for chronic granulomatous disease, so the T cells may come from the graft donor.

This clonotype was counted a few times. The CDR3 here is CAISETGGAEQYF. As DNA, the CDR3 is TGTGCCATCAGTGAGACAGGGGGCGCCGAGCAGTACTTC. J is TRBJ2-7 and V is TRBV10-3; TRBD1 matches at 9 bases. Germline CDR1 reads ENHRY; CDR2 reads SYGVKD. This CDR3 region has 13 residues. V shed 2 bases, J shed 6 bases, and the junction held 2 bases outside the gene matches.

This chain joins TRBV20-1 and TRBJ2-3, with 7 bases fitting TRBD1. The CDR3 covers 19 residues. V lost 2 bases to trimming and J lost 0 bases; unmatched junction nucleotides: 17. Germline loops: CDR1 DFQATT, CDR2 SNEGSKA (reference sequence). The DNA of the CDR3 is TGCAGTGCTAGAACCCCTACTACGACAGGGACGCGAAGCACAGATACGCAGTATTTT. It yields the protein CSARTPTTTGTRSTDTQYF.

This chain links TRBV11-1 with TRBJ1-2; 9 positions agree with TRBD1. Germline CDR1 is SGHAT and CDR2 is FQDESV (reference sequence). The CDR3 is 18 residues long. V trimming: 4 bases; J trimming: 2 bases; junction bases outside the gene matches: 14. CDR3 in amino acids: CASSYTGGQGSENYGYTF. The CDR3 DNA follows: TGTGCCAGCAGCTACACCGGAGGACAGGGGTCAGAGAACTATGGCTACACCTTC.

In its sample, this clonotype was seen a few times. The V call is TRBV9, the J call TRBJ1-2, with D tentatively TRBD1 (5 bases). The V gene's germline CDR1 is SGDLS and CDR2 YYNGEE. Trimming left V 0 bases short and J 3 bases short, with 12 bases between. CDR3 length: 15 amino acids. As DNA, the CDR3 is TGTGCCAGCAGCGTAGGGGTCGGCAGGGACTATGGCTACACCTTC. Translated, it gives CASSVGVGRDYGYTF.

A few counts support this clonotype. The chain is built from TRBV20-1 and TRBJ2-3, with a weak D call TRBD1 (5 bases). Germline V gene data show CDR1 as DFQATT and CDR2 as SNEGSKA (reference sequence). The V end was cut by 0 bases, the J end by 2 bases, with 12 bases between. This CDR3 comprises 15 residues. The CDR3 reads CSARDLKGNTDTQYF. Written as DNA, the CDR3 is TGCAGTGCTAGAGATCTTAAGGGGAACACAGATACGCAGTATTTT.

The V gene is TRBV12-3 or TRBV12-4, the J gene TRBJ2-5, with TRBD1 as a possible D gene (6 bases). V was shortened by 5 bases and J by 5 bases, with 12 bases between the two germline ends. This CDR3 has 13 residues. CDR3 residues: CASSPQGTETQYF. Here the CDR3 DNA reads TGTGCCAGCAGTCCTCAGGGGACCGAGACCCAGTACTTC.

This clonotype was observed many times. V and J are TRBV5-5 and TRBJ1-1; D is unclear. Deletions cut 0 bases from V and 3 bases from J, with 9 bases between. The CDR3 is 14 residues long. In germline, CDR1 is SGHKS, CDR2 YYEKEE (reference sequence). CDR3 DNA sequence: TGTGCCAGCAGCTTGGCGTACGGGTACACTGAAGCTTTCTTT. This codes for CASSLAYGYTEAFF. The full variable domain, in which reference TRBV5-5 and TRBJ1-1 provide the parts outside the CDR3, is DAGVTQSPTHLIKTRGQQVTLRCSPISGHKSVSWYQQVLGQGPQFIFQYYEKEERGRGNFPDRFSARQFPNYSSELNVNALLLGDSALYLCASSLAYGYTEAFFGQGTRLTVV.

This clonotype was counted many times. The J gene is TRBJ1-5, the V gene TRBV12-3 or TRBV12-4; unclear D gene. The ends were cut back, 3 bases at V and 6 bases at J, with 9 bases in the middle. There are 13 residues in the CDR3. CDR3 sequence (DNA): TGTGCCAGCAGTTTCTGGGAGGGTCAGCCCCAGCATTTT. Its translation: CASSFWEGQPQHF.

This clonotype was recorded many times. This chain joins TRBV7-9 and TRBJ1-2; TRBD1 might be the D (5 bases). Germline CDR1 reads SEHNR; CDR2 reads FQNEAQ (reference sequence). V was cut by 7 bases and J by 4 bases, with 13 bases left in between. This CDR3 comprises 13 residues. CDR3 coding DNA: TGTGCCAGCATCCTAACCGGGGCCTATGGCTACACCTTC. Translation: CASILTGAYGYTF.

This clonotype was seen only a few times. The gene calls are TRBV29-1 and TRBJ1-2; D ambiguous. Germline CDR1 reads SQVTM; CDR2 reads ANQGSEA. The CDR3 runs 11 residues. Trimming took off 0 bases at V and 7 bases at J, with 6 bases between the two ends. Here the CDR3 reads CSVEERFGYTF. The CDR3, as DNA: TGCAGCGTTGAAGAAAGGTTTGGCTACACCTTC.

Many counts were recorded for this clonotype. The J gene is TRBJ2-2, the V gene TRBV29-1; D is perhaps TRBD1 or TRBD2 (6 bases each). V lost 6 bases to trimming and J lost 3 bases, with 11 bases between them. The CDR3 runs 13 residues. CDR1 and CDR2 from the germline V gene are SQVTM and ANQGSEA. The CDR3 DNA is TGCAGCGTGAAAAGGGGGGACACCGGGGAGCTGTTTTTT. Translated, it gives CSVKRGDTGELFF.

The CDR3 loop reads CAISEVRTSRPYNEQFF. DNA of the CDR3: TGTGCCATCAGTGAGGTTCGGACTAGTCGACCCTACAATGAGCAGTTCTTC. The chain employs TRBV10-3 and TRBJ2-1; 7 bases map to TRBD2. Looked up from germline, CDR1 is ENHRY and CDR2 is SYGVKD. Trimming took 2 bases from V and 2 from J; bases not matched to a gene: 9. This CDR3 is built from 17 residues.

In its sample, this clonotype was seen a few times. This CDR3 reads CASRGQAYNEQFF. The CDR3 DNA reads as TGTGCCAGCAGGGGACAGGCGTACAATGAGCAGTTCTTC. The V gene is TRBV25-1, the J gene TRBJ2-1; TRBD1 agrees at 8 bases. V trimming: 6 bases; J trimming: 4 bases; junction bases outside the gene matches: 2. The CDR3 has 13 residues. CDR1 is MGHDK, CDR2 SYGVNS, per germline.

The chain combines TRBV5-1 with TRBJ2-7; TRBD2 matches at 8 bases. The length of the CDR3 is 13 residues. Germline lookup yields CDR1 SGHRS and CDR2 YFSETQ. Losses at the gene ends were 4 bases for V and 3 bases for J; bases not matched to a gene: 3. CDR3 loop: CASSRLAGYEQYF. The CDR3 bases are TGCGCCAGCAGCCGCCTAGCGGGCTACGAGCAGTACTTC. Using reference TRBV5-1 and TRBJ2-7 for the parts outside the CDR3, the full variable domain is KAGVTQTPRYLIKTRGQQVTLSCSPISGHRSVSWYQQTPGQGLQFLFEYFSETQRNKGNFPGRFSGRQFSNSRSEMNVSTLELGDSALYLCASSRLAGYEQYFGPGTRLTVT.

The chain joins TRBV10-3 to TRBJ1-6, with TRBD1 identical over 7 bases. The CDR3 loop spans 15 amino acids. Unmatched junction bases numbered 11, after V lost 4 bases and J lost 11 bases. The V gene's germline CDR1 is ENHRY and CDR2 SYGVKD. The CDR3 loop reads CAISAGDRQRAPLHF. CDR3 in DNA: TGTGCCATCAGTGCGGGGGACAGACAACGGGCACCCCTCCACTTT.

The chain carries TRBV7-9 and TRBJ1-6; D is unresolved. There are 12 residues in the CDR3. Germline CDR1 and CDR2: SEHNR and FQNEAQ (reference sequence). The V gene lost 5 bases and the J gene lost 10 bases, with 9 bases spanning the gap. The CDR3 here is CASSPGGSPLHF. The CDR3, as DNA: TGTGCCAGCAGCCCTGGCGGCTCACCCCTCCACTTT.

This clonotype was seen only a few times. This chain uses TRBV18 with TRBJ2-2; tentative D call: TRBD2 (6 bases). This CDR3 region has 15 residues. Trimming left V 1 base short and J 5 bases short, with 11 bases between. Germline assignment: CDR1 KGHSH and CDR2 LQKENI. The CDR3 sequence is CASSPRTTGTGELFF. The CDR3 DNA follows: TGTGCCAGCTCACCACGGACTACGGGAACCGGGGAGCTGTTTTTT.

This clonotype occurred many times. The V call is TRBV20-1, the J call TRBJ2-7, with 8 bases fitting TRBD2. CDR3 length: 16 residues. V shed 0 bases and J 4 bases; nucleotides not matched to a gene: 11. Looked up from germline, CDR1 is DFQATT and CDR2 is SNEGSKA (reference sequence). The CDR3 loop is CSARDAKRGIPYEQYF. CDR3 DNA: TGCAGTGCTAGAGATGCAAAGCGGGGGATTCCTTACGAGCAGTACTTC.

The table lists this clonotype with many counts. V and J are TRBV20-1 and TRBJ2-1; D perhaps matches TRBD2 (5 bases). Trimming pared 5 bases from V and 0 bases from J, leaving 11 bases between. The CDR3 totals 14 residues. CDR1 is DFQATT and CDR2 is SNEGSKA in the germline V gene (reference sequence). The CDR3 here is CSAERVSSYNEQFF. The CDR3 region has the DNA TGCAGTGCTGAGAGGGTGAGCTCCTACAATGAGCAGTTCTTC.

V and J are TRBV20-1 and TRBJ2-1, with D uncertain. The CDR3 consists of 15 residues. Germline V gene sequence: CDR1 DFQATT, CDR2 SNEGSKA (reference sequence). Trimming took off 6 bases at V and 7 bases at J, with 22 bases between the two ends. The CDR3 region is CSAPLGRPDKNEQFF. CDR3 nucleotides: TGCAGTGCCCCCCTAGGCCGACCGGATAAAAATGAGCAGTTCTTC.

This clonotype was counted many times. The chain combines TRBV20-1 with TRBJ1-2; tentative D call: TRBD1 (6 bases). The CDR3 has 13 amino acids. CDR1 DFQATT and CDR2 SNEGSKA come from the germline V gene (reference sequence). V dropped 4 bases and J dropped 0 bases, with 9 bases sitting between them. The CDR3 region is CSATTGANYGYTF. CDR3 in DNA: TGCAGTGCTACGACAGGAGCTAACTATGGCTACACCTTC.

The chain's CDR3 is CSAVGGSYEQYF. The CDR3 nucleotides read TGCAGCGCTGTGGGGGGTTCCTACGAGCAGTACTTC. J is TRBJ2-7 and V is TRBV29-1; D might be TRBD2 (6 bases). V gave up 7 bases and J gave up 1 base, with 11 bases separating them. Germline-derived CDR1 and CDR2 are SQVTM and ANQGSEA. This CDR3 contains 12 residues.

This clonotype was detected a few times. The chain links TRBV5-1 to TRBJ2-1; TRBD2 matches 7 bases. V was clipped by 4 bases and J by 6 bases; unmatched bases: 13. The CDR3 loop spans 16 amino acids. Germline loops: CDR1 SGHRS, CDR2 YFSETQ. DNA of the CDR3: TGCGCCAGCAGCCCGTCCCAAGGGAGGGTAAGCAATGAGCAGTTCTTC. Its protein product is CASSPSQGRVSNEQFF. The full variable domain, its missing parts supplied by reference TRBV5-1 and TRBJ2-1, is KAGVTQTPRYLIKTRGQQVTLSCSPISGHRSVSWYQQTPGQGLQFLFEYFSETQRNKGNFPGRFSGRQFSNSRSEMNVSTLELGDSALYLCASSPSQGRVSNEQFFGPGTRLTVL.

This clonotype was seen only a few times. The rearrangement joins TRBV29-1 to TRBJ2-7; D is undetermined. In germline, CDR1 is SQVTM, CDR2 ANQGSEA. The CDR3 sequence is 12 residues long. V was clipped by 6 bases and J by 2 bases, with 11 bases between them. The CDR3 DNA reads as TGCAGCGTCCATTACGGAACCTACGAGCAGTACTTC. Translating it yields CSVHYGTYEQYF.

This chain links TRBV6-5 with TRBJ1-1; no clear D. This CDR3 is 14 amino acids long. Germline values: CDR1 MNHEY, CDR2 SVGAGI. Trimming left V 0 bases short and J 3 bases short, with 8 bases between. CDR3 in amino acids: CASSYSGPHTEAFF. CDR3 coding DNA: TGTGCCAGCAGTTACTCAGGGCCGCACACTGAAGCTTTCTTT.

V and J are TRBV7-9 and TRBJ2-7, with TRBD1 as a possible D gene (5 bases). Per germline, CDR1 SEHNR and CDR2 FQNEAQ (reference sequence). The CDR3 is 16 amino acids. V was shortened by 4 bases and J by 0 bases, with 16 bases between the two germline ends. The CDR3 DNA reads as TGTGCCAGCAGCTCGCAGTCAGGGTTCGGCTCCTACGAGCAGTACTTC. Protein product: CASSSQSGFGSYEQYF.

This clonotype was seen at least ten times. The V gene is TRBV6-2 or TRBV6-3, the J gene TRBJ1-1, with D hard to call. The ends were cut back, 2 bases at V and 0 bases at J, with 13 bases in the middle. Germline V gene data show CDR1 as MNHEY and CDR2 as SVGEGT. CDR3 length equals 16 residues. In DNA form, the CDR3 reads TGTGCCAGCAGTTACGGGTCCGCGATCATGAACACTGAAGCTTTCTTT. Translating it yields CASSYGSAIMNTEAFF.

This clonotype was counted at least ten times. The rearrangement joins TRBV12-3 or TRBV12-4 to TRBJ2-3, with 8 bases fitting TRBD2. The CDR3 is made up of 15 amino acids. J lost 0 bases, V lost 6 bases, and 5 bases had no gene match. The CDR3 is CASRPAGVSTDTQYF. The CDR3 DNA follows: TGTGCCAGCAGACCAGCGGGAGTAAGCACAGATACGCAGTATTTT.

This clonotype was seen at least ten times. The CDR3 nucleotides are TGTGCCAGCAGCTTTGTGAGACTCAGCTCCTACAATGAGCAGTTCTTC. Encoded protein: CASSFVRLSSYNEQFF. The J gene is TRBJ2-1, the V gene TRBV5-6; D is unclear. The CDR3 has 16 residues. The V and J ends lost 2 bases and 0 bases respectively, with 12 bases between them. CDR1 is SGHDT and CDR2 is YYEEEE in the germline V gene.